This T cell receptor (beta chain) was identified during a study of shared clonotypes between healthy human individuals. Study-level information: The donors, two women and a few men, were aged 18 to 49. The study, taken as a whole, reports: With several donors compared, roughly 4.9% of naive CD4 clonotypes were shared.

The authors' processing: Because ImmunoSEQ provided only junction sequences with no quality scores, the filtering differed. Data came from immunoSEQ multiplex PCR; TCRdb stores just in-frame clones and leaves some out. D and trimming were read from the DNA, whereas the V and J calls and clone size are those reported in that table. The profile shows about 980,000 clones, 60% to 85% of them singletons. V shed 2 bases and J shed 0 bases, with 14 bases lying between them. CDR1 and CDR2 from the germline V gene are GTSNPN and SVGIG (reference sequence). The CDR3 sequence is 16 residues long. Note on this clone: No antigen is known for it.

The source is a man younger than 35 in good health. The sample taken for sequencing was memory CD4+ T cells sorted from blood. Subset specified: CD45RA-negative fraction. V and J are TRBV30 and TRBJ2-4; unclear D gene. CDR3 sequence (DNA): TGTGCCTGGAGTCGGAAAGGTTCTTTAGCCAAAAACATTCAGTACTTC. Encoded protein: CAWSRKGSLAKNIQYF.